The sequence of this T cell receptor (beta chain) was determined in a study of cytomegalovirus exposure and HLA in healthy donors listed by TCRdb under 2017. Study-level background: According to a later analysis, the roughly 120 validation repertoires were produced on the same platform as the 666 repertoires of the first cohort. The study aimed to test whether signatures of past pathogen exposure could be identified by cataloging public T cell receptors. Besides the first cohort of approximately 670 subjects, a separate validation cohort made up of 90 to 150 different subjects was used. To predict cytomegalovirus infection status, the study combined high-throughput TCR immunosequencing, statistical association of individual TCRs with disease status, and machine learning. Study-wide findings and limitations: All 120 or so repertoires were used to score co-occurrence in the validation cohort in a later analysis, because that analysis had no HLA typing for the cohort. A total of 164 TCR beta chains were listed by the study as associated with cytomegalovirus. According to the authors, the approach could potentially be generalized to other disease states and immunological phenotypes. In vitro tests confirmed that a few of the cytomegalovirus-associated TCR beta chains recognize cytomegalovirus antigens. Cytomegalovirus status was reported to be diagnosed by the classifier with high specificity and sensitivity in both the original and validation cohorts. Subsequent analysis determined that TCRs grouped into clusters in the first cohort also showed a tendency toward co-occurrence across the 90 to 150 validation repertoires, and 85% to 95% of cluster scores exceeded 0. While some public TCRs were present in many individuals, most TCR sequences turned up only very rarely across donors.

In the case of this clone: Its antigen remains unidentified. Base quality data are lacking; no much larger clone is found one base away.

Libraries were prepared through the immunoSEQ multiplex PCR assay. The authors' analysis ran thus. To diagnose cytomegalovirus status from the catalog of TCR beta chain sequences, a statistical classification framework was built. Sourced from immuneACCESS, this table was stored by TCRdb with only in-frame sequences that have V and J called. A share of the clones is absent; for the studies checked, an unresolved V gene accounts for under half, and the remainder has no known explanation. The DNA gave D and trimming, while V, J and clone size come from that table. Recorded for this sample are around 80,000 clones; roughly 96% of them occurred a single time. Of the sample, 1.3% falls within the top ten clones. Separate from the approximately 700-subject first cohort, the validation cohort of 90 to 150 subjects was the group to which the donors belonged. This clonotype originated in a woman younger than 30 in good health and CMV-seronegative. The sample taken for sequencing was PBMCs.

The DNA sequence is given as TGTGCCAGCAGCTTAAGCCGACTAGCGGGAACCTACGAGCAGTACTTC. Translation gives CASSLSRLAGTYEQYF. The rearrangement combines TRBV13 with TRBJ2-7; TRBD2 matches 11 bases in the middle. Based on the germline V gene (reference sequence), the CDR1 and CDR2 sequences are PRHDT and FYEKMQ. V is trimmed back by 2 bases and J by 2 bases, and the junction contains 5 bases that no gene match accounts for. Inclusive of the bounding cysteine and phenylalanine, the CDR3 is 16 residues long. CDR3 DNA is the only sequence kept; it has 48 bases, read in frame from the first base.